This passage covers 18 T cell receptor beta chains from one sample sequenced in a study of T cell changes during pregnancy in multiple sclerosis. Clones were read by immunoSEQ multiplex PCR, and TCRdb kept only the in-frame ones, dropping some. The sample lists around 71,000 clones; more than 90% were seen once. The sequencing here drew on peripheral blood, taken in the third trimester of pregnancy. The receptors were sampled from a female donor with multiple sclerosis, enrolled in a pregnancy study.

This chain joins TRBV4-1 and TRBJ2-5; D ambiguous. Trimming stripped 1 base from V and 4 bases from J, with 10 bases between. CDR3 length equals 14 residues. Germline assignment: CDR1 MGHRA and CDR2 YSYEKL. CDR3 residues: CASSQGFSGETQYF. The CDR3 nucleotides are TGCGCCAGCAGCCAAGGGTTCTCGGGAGAGACCCAGTACTTC.

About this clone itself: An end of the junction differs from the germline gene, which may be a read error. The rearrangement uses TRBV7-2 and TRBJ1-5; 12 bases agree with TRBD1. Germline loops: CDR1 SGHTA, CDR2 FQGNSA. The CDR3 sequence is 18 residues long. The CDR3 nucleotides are TGTGCCAGCACCTTAGTGGGGACAGGGGGCGGTGGCAATCAGCCCCAGCATTTT. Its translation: CASTLVGTGGGGNQPQHF.

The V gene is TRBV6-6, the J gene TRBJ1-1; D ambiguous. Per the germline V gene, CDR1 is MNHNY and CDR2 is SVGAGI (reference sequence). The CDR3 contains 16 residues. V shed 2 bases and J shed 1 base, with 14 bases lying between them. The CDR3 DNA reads TGTGCCAGCAGTTACCTGATTGAGGGCCCGAACACTGAAGCTTTCTTT. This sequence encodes CASSYLIEGPNTEAFF.

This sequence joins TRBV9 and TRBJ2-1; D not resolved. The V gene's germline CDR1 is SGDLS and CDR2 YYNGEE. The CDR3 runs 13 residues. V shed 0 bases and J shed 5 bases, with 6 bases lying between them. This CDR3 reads CASSVAYHNEQFF. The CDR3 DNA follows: TGTGCCAGCAGCGTAGCCTACCACAATGAGCAGTTCTTC.

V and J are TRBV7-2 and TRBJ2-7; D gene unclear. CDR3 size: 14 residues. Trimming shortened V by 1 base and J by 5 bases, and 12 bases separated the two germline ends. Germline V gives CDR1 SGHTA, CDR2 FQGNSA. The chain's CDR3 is CASSLEASTHEQYF. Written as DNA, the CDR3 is TGTGCCAGCAGCTTAGAAGCTAGTACTCACGAGCAGTACTTC.

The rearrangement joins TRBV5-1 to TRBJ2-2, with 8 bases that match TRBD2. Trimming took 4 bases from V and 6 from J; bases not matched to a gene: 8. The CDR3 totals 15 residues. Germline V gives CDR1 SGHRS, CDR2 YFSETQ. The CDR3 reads CASSPGGGSPGELFF. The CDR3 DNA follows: TGCGCCAGCAGCCCCGGGGGGGGGTCGCCCGGGGAGCTGTTTTTT.

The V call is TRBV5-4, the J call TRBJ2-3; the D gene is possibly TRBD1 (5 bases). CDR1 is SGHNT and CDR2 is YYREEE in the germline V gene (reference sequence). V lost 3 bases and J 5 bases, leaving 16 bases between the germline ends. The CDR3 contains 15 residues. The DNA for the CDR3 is TGTGCCAGCAGCTGGGGTGGGGCCTCAGGAGATACGCAGTATTTT. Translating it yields CASSWGGASGDTQYF.

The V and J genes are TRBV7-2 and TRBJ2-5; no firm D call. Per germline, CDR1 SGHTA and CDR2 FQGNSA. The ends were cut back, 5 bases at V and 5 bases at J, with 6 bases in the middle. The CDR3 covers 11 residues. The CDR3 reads CASSPRETQYF. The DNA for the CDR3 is TGTGCCAGCAGCCCCCGGGAGACCCAGTACTTC. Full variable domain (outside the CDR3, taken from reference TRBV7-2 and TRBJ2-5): GAGVSQSPSNKVTEKGKDVELRCDPISGHTALYWYRQSLGQGLEFLIYFQGNSAPDKSGLPSDRFSAERTGGSVSTLTIQRTQQEDSAVYLCASSPRETQYFGPGTRLLVL.

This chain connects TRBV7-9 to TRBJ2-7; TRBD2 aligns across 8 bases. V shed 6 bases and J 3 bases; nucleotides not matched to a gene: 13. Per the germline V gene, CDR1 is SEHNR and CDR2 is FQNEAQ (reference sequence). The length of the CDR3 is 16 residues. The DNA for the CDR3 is TGTGCCAGCAGTAAACCGGGACTAGAGGAACTCTACGAGCAGTACTTC. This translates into CASSKPGLEELYEQYF.

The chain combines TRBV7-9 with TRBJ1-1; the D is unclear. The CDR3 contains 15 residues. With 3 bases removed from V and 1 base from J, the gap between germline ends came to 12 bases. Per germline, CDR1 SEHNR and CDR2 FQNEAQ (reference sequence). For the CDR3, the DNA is TGTGCCAGCAGCTTCGGTCCAGGTCCGAACACTGAAGCTTTCTTT. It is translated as CASSFGPGPNTEAFF.

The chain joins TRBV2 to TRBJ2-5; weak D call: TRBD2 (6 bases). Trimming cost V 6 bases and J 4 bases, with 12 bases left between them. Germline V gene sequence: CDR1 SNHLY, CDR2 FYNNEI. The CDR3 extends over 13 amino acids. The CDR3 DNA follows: TGTGCCAGCAGGGGGGGAAGGGCAGAGACCCAGTACTTC. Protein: CASRGGRAETQYF.

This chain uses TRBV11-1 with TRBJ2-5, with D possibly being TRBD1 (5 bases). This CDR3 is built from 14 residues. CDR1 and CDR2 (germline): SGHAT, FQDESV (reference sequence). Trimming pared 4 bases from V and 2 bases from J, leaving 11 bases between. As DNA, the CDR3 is TGTGCCAGCAGCTCGGACATGAGGCAAGAGACCCAGTACTTC. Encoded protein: CASSSDMRQETQYF. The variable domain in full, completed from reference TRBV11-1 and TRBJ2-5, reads EAEVAQSPRYKITEKSQAVAFWCDPISGHATLYWYRQILGQGPELLVQFQDESVVDDSQLPKDRFSAERLKGVDSTLKIQPAELGDSAMYLCASSSDMRQETQYFGPGTRLLVL.

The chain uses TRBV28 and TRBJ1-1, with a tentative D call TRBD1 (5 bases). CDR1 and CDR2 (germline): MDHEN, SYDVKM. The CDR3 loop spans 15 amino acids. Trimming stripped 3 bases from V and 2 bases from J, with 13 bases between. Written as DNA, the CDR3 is TGTGCCAGCAGTTTTAAAGGGCAGGGCAACACTGAAGCTTTCTTT. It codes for CASSFKGQGNTEAFF.

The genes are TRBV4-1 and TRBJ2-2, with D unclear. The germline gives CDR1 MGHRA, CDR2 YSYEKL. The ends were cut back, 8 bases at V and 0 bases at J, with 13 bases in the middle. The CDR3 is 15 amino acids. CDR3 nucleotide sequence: TGCGCCAGCGAATTGTGGGCTTCGAACACCGGGGAGCTGTTTTTT. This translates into CASELWASNTGELFF.

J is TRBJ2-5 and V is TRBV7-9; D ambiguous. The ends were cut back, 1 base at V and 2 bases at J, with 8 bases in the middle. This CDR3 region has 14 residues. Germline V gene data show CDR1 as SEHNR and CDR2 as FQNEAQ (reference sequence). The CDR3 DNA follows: TGTGCCAGCAGCTTAGAACGTCAGCAAGAGACCCAGTACTTC. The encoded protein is CASSLERQQETQYF.

The CDR3 DNA reads as TGTGCCAGCTCACCGGCGAACCGGGACAGAGTTCACAATGAGCAGTTCTTC. It yields the protein CASSPANRDRVHNEQFF. This rearrangement joins TRBV18 to TRBJ2-1, with 7 bases identical to TRBD1. The V gene's germline CDR1 is KGHSH and CDR2 LQKENI. V lost 3 bases to trimming and J lost 5 bases; unmatched junction nucleotides: 13. This CDR3 region has 17 residues. The whole variable domain, remainder taken from reference TRBV18 and TRBJ2-1, is NAGVMQNPRHLVRRRGQEARLRCSPMKGHSHVYWYRQLPEEGLKFMVYLQKENIIDESGMPKERFSAEFPKEGPSILRIQQVVRGDSAAYFCASSPANRDRVHNEQFFGPGTRLTVL.

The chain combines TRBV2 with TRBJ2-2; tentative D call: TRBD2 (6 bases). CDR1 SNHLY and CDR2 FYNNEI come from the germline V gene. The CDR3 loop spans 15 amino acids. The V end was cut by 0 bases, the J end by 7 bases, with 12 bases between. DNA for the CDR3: TGTGCCAGCAGTGAAGCGGGGGGTAGTGGCGGGGAGCTGTTTTTT. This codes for CASSEAGGSGGELFF. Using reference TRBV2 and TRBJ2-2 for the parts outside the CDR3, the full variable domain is EPEVTQTPSHQVTQMGQEVILRCVPISNHLYFYWYRQILGQKVEFLVSFYNNEISEKSEIFDDQFSVERPDGSNFTLKIRSTKLEDSAMYFCASSEAGGSGGELFFGEGSRLTVL.

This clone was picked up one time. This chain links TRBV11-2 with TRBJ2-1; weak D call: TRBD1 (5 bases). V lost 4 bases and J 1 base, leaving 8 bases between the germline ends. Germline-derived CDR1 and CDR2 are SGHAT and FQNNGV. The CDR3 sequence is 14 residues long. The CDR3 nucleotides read TGTGCCAGCAGCTCGACAGATTCCTACAATGAGCAGTTCTTC. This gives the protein CASSSTDSYNEQFF.